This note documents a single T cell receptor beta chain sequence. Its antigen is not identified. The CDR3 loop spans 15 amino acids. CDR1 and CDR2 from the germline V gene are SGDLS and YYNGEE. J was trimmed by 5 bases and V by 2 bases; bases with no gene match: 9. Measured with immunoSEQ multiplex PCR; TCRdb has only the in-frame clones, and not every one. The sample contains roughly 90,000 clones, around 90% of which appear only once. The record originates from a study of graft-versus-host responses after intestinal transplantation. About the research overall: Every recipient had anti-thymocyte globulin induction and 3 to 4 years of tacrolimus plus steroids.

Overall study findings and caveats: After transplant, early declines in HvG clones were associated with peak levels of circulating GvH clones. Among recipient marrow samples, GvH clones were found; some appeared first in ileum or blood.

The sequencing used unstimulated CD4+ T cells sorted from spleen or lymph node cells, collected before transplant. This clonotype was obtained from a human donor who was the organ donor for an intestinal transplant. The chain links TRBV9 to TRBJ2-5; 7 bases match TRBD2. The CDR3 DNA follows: TGTGCCAGCAGCGTGTCCCCCAGCGGGACGGAGACCCAGTACTTC. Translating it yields CASSVSPSGTETQYF.